The T cell receptor beta chain under discussion was sequenced for a study of blood T cells in healthy people across ages (dated by TCRdb to between 2015 and 2017). Describing the broader study: In model experiments, roughly one uniquely barcoded TCR beta cDNA molecule per two T cells was captured by template switching. Age-related changes in TCR beta repertoire diversity were measured in the study by deep sequencing normalized with unique cDNA molecular identifiers. Four age groups were formed from the donors: young (average approximately 15 years), middle-aged (approximately 42), aged (around 68) and long-lived (roughly 88). To avoid experimental bias, donors of different ages were spread randomly across the sequencing lanes. Using the same blood draw, the study looked at two additional independent replicas of 1 million unique cDNA reads for two donors, one aged 18 to 30 and the other aged 80 or older. Findings and caveats that apply to the study as a whole: Because donor CMV infection status was unknown, age-related changes in expanded clonotypes were potentially confounded. Estimates of total diversity based on one million sequenced T cells were regarded as lower bounds and as underestimates. As age increased, observed TCR beta diversity per million T cells dropped in a roughly linear way, and a significant reduction was already evident by age 40. Compared with the aged group, the long-lived group had more naive CD4+ T cells, fewer expanded clones and increased TCR diversity, a pattern suggesting age selection. Since profiling was done on bulk unsorted PBMCs, naive and antigen-experienced compartments could not be conclusively compared. Observed TCR beta diversity correlated strongly with the percentage of naive T cells measured by flow cytometry.

The roughly 37 donors, aged about 6 to 95 years, were systemically healthy Caucasian individuals from Russia. Each donor gave roughly 9.5 milliliters of peripheral blood, collected into EDTA-treated Vacutainer tubes. Ficoll-Paque density-gradient centrifugation was used to isolate PBMCs, with at least 7 million obtained per sample. Trizol reagent was used to extract total RNA from the PBMCs, yielding at least 6 micrograms per sample. Naive CD45RAhigh/CD27high T cell percentages were measured by flow cytometry on a PBMC aliquot from every donor. Trimming takes 4 bases off V and 3 bases off J; junction bases not matched to a gene: 6. Spanning cysteine to phenylalanine, the CDR3 consists of 14 amino acids. The CDR3 DNA has 42 bases and is translated from base 1. From a lookup of the germline V gene (reference sequence), CDR1 and CDR2 are LGHDT and YNNKEL. Receptors were amplified or captured by 5' RACE. For sequencing, an Illumina HiSeq 2500 was employed. A second PCR of roughly 7 to 11 cycles was performed with a sample-barcoded 5' primer and a J-beta primer mix. A unique molecular identifier was introduced onto each TCR beta cDNA molecule by a template-switch 5' adaptor carrying 12 random nucleotides. Each sample yielded at least 3 million CDR3-containing paired-end reads. First-strand cDNA synthesis was performed from all RNA using the Mint cDNA synthesis kit, with priming by a TRBC-specific oligonucleotide. Following uracil-DNA glycosylase treatment, all cDNA underwent a first 18-cycle PCR with the universal primers M1SS and BC2_uni_R. Per the authors' processing: Each sample was normalized by randomly selecting 1 million high-quality reads, each carrying a distinct molecular identifier. Instead of being binned into consensus sequences, reads that shared molecular identifiers were thrown out. MiTCR, run with a Q25 quality threshold and the strictest error-elimination algorithm, handled CDR3 identification, clonotype clustering and error correction. A nonparametric unseen species model with Euler transformation was used to estimate lower-bound total TCR beta diversity. The public sequencing data were trimmed at Q25 with fastp and processed into clonotypes with MiXCR by TCRdb, which kept only in-frame beta chains. Under each unique CDR3 protein, matching rows form one entry showing the most common genes and DNA. What appears here as the V and J calls and clone size reflects TCRdb's work, not the paper's. The sample contains about 1.6 million distinct CDR3 sequences, around 36% of them found a single time. About 11% of the sample is taken by the ten largest.

On this clonotype: This receptor's antigen is unknown. Per-base qualities were not stored, and no clone one base away is much larger.

The TCR was taken from a woman aged 30 to 39 in good health. The chain is made from TRBV3-1 and TRBJ2-7; 7 nucleotides in the junction match TRBD2. Sequenced: blood. The bases read TGTGCCAGCAGCCCCGGACTAGTGCGCTACGAGCAGTACTTC. Translated, this gives CASSPGLVRYEQYF.